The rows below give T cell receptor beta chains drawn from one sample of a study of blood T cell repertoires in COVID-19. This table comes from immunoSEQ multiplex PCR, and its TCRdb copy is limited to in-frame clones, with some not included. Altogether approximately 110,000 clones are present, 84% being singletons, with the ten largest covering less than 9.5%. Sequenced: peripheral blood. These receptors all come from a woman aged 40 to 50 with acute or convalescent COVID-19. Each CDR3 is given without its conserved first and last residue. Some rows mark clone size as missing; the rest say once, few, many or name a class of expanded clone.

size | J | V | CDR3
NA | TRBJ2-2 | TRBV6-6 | ASSPRWTSGETGELF
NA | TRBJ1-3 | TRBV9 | ASSARGSTGNTIY
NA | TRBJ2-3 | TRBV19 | ASSGTGTDTQY
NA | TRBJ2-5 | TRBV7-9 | ASSLGLGGQQETQY
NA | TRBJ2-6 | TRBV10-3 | AIRQGTGANVLT
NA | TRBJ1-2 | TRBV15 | ATSRDSGFGYT
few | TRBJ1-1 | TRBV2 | ASNRDRGNTEAF
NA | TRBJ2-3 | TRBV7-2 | ASSITDTQY
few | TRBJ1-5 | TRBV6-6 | ASSYTQSSNQPQH
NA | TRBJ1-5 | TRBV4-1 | ASSQGTGASWPQH
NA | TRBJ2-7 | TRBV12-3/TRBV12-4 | ASSKEGIYEQY
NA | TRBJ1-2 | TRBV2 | ASSRDSLAPDGYT
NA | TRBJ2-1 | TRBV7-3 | ASSLQAGIDNEQF
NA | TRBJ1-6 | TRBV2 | ASSPGGGGGYNSPLH
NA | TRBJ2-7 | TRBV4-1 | ASSQDRGQGSRDEQY
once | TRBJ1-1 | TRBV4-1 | ASSQMGGVVNTEAF
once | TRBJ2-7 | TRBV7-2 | ASSLSGGAYEQY
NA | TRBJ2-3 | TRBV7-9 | ASSTTGAPMTDTQY
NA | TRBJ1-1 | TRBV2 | ASRGRGNTEAF
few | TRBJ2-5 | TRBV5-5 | ASRAGGQSQY
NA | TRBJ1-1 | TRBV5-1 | ASSLAPGTGGVTEAF
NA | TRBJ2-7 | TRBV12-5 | ASARGEGYEQY
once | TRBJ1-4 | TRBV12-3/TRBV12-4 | ASSVNEKLF
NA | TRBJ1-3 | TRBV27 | ASSLGTGTGNTIY
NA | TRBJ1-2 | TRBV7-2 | ASSLSPDLANYGYT
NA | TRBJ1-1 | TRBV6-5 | ASSYFRVPTEAF
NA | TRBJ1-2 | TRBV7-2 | ASSFTGTPTNYGYT
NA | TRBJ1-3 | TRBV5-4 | ASSSPGAGNTIY
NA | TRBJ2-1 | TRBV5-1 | ASSTGGMGGRLNEQF
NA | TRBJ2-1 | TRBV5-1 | ASSLVPGDHNEQF
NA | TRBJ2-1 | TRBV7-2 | ASSLGLAGGPNEQF
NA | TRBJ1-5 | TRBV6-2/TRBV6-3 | ASSVWGDRYNQPQH
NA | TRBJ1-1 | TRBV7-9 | ASSLGGAGGTGTEAF
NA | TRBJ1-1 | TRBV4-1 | ASRLREGGFTEAF
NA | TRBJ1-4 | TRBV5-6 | ASSSRGLNEKLF
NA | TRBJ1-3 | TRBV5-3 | ARSRNFSGNTIY
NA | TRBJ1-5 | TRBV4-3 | ASSQDSSQPQH
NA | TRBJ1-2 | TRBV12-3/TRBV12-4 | ASSQTPRRGYT
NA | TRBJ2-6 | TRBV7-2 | ASSPQVKSGANVLT
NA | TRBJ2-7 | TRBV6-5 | ASRKLTGVEQY
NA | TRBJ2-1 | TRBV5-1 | ASSSRYNEQF
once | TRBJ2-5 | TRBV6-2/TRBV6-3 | ASSYDKRGEETQY
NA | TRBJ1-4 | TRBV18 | ASSSNPGHSEKLF
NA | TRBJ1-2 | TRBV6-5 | ASSYSMEGTYGYT
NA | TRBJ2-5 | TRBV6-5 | ASSYTQTGGETQY
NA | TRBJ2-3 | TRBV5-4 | ASSWPGGGRADTQY
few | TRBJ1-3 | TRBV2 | ASSGSGSGNTIY
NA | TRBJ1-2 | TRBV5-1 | ASSLAGQTWDYGYT
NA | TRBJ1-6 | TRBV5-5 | ASSLEGQGIAYNSPLH
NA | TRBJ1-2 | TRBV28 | ASRTAGASGGYT
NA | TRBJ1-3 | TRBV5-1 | ASSLALFTGPVSGNTIY
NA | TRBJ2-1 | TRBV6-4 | ASRISGGAFDEQF
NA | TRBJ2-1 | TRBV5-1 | ASSVAGWGGDRDNEQF